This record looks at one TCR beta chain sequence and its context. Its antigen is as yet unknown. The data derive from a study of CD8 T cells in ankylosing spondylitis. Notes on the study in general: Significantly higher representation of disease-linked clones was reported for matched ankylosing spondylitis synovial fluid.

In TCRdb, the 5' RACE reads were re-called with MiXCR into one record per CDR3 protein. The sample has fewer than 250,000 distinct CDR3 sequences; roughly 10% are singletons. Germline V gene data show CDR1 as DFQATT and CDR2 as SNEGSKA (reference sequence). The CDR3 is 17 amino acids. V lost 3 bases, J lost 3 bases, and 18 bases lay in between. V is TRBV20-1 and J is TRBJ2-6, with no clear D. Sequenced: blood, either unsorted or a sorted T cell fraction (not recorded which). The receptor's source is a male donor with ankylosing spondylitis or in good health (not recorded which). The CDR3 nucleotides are TGCAGTGCTAGGGCAAAGGCTCTGGGCTTTGGGGCCAACGTCCTGACTTTC. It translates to CSARAKALGFGANVLTF.